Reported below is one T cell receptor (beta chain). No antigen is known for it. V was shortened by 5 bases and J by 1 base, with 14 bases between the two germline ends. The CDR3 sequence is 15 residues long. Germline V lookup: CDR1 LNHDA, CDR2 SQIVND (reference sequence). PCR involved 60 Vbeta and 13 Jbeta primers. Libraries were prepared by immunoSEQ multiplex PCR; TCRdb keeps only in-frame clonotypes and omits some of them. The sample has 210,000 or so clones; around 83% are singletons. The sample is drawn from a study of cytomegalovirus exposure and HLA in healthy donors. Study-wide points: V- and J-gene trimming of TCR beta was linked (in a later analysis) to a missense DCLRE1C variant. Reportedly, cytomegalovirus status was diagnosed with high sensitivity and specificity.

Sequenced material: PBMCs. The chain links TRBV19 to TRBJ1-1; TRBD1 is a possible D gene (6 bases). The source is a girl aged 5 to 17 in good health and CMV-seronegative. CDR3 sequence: CASSPPGGPNTEAFF. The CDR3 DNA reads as TGTGCCAGTAGTCCCCCCGGGGGGCCGAACACTGAAGCTTTCTTT.